This TCR beta chain was profiled in a study of cytotoxic CD8 clonotypes in ibrutinib-treated CLL. Study-level background: The cohort had 10 to 12 relapsed/refractory and 15 treatment-naive patients, 17 IGHV unmutated.

This table comes from immunoSEQ multiplex PCR, and its TCRdb copy is limited to in-frame clones, with some not included. The sample has tens of thousands of clones; 90% are singletons. This TCR was sampled from a human donor with chronic lymphocytic leukemia. The sequences come from PBMCs, collected after 12 months of ibrutinib treatment.

CDR3 coding DNA: TGCGCCAGCAGCTCGAGGGAGAACACTGAAGCTTTCTTT. Amino acids: CASSSRENTEAFF. The rearrangement uses TRBV5-1 and TRBJ1-1; D remains unclear. From germline, CDR1 is SGHRS and CDR2 YFSETQ. V dropped 3 bases and J dropped 1 base, with 7 bases sitting between them. The CDR3 is made up of 13 amino acids.